The 13 T cell receptor beta chains in this list originate from one sample, sequenced in a study of a mutant IDH1 vaccine in newly diagnosed glioma. Time point described: week 35, safety follow-up. Vaccine doses each comprised 300 ug of mutant IDH1 20-mer peptide, with topical imiquimod. Their cognate antigens are unknown. Method: immunoSEQ multiplex PCR; TCRdb's copy keeps in-frame clones and lacks some. Among approximately 45,000 clones, 70% to 90% were seen once, and the ten largest hold around 6%. The sequences come from PBMCs, collected from a glioma patient whose treatment included an IDH1 peptide vaccine. All receptors come from a woman between 40 and 55 years old with glioma.

The genes are TRBV19 and TRBJ1-2; D is ambiguous. The germline V gene has CDR1 LNHDA and CDR2 SQIVND (reference sequence). This CDR3 has 15 amino acids. The ends were cut back, 5 bases at V and 5 bases at J, with 18 bases in the middle. CDR3 amino acids: CASSYAPGRGYGYTF. In DNA form, the CDR3 reads TGTGCCAGTAGTTACGCCCCGGGGAGAGGGTATGGCTACACCTTC.

The chain recombines TRBV7-9 with TRBJ2-5; weak D call: TRBD2 (6 bases). This CDR3 spans 13 amino acids. Looked up from germline, CDR1 is SEHNR and CDR2 is FQNEAQ (reference sequence). Trimming took off 0 bases at V and 5 bases at J, with 7 bases between the two ends. CDR3 residues: CASSLAGTETQYF. CDR3 nucleotide sequence: TGTGCCAGCAGCTTAGCCGGGACTGAGACCCAGTACTTC.

The chain couples TRBV19 to TRBJ2-2, with D uncertain. Trimming took off 0 bases at V and 4 bases at J, with 6 bases between the two ends. The CDR3 has 14 residues. The germline gives CDR1 LNHDA, CDR2 SQIVND (reference sequence). The CDR3 reads CASSIEVSTGELFF. The CDR3 region has the DNA TGTGCCAGTAGTATAGAAGTCAGCACCGGGGAGCTGTTTTTT.

V gene TRBV4-1 combines with J gene TRBJ1-5; possible D gene TRBD1, 5 bases. Deletions cut 0 bases from V and 2 bases from J, with 14 bases between. Germline lookup yields CDR1 MGHRA and CDR2 YSYEKL. This CDR3 has 17 amino acids. In DNA, the CDR3 is TGCGCCAGCAGCCAAGAATCGGGGGGACGAGGCAATCAGCCCCAGCATTTT. Translating it yields CASSQESGGRGNQPQHF.

This rearrangement joins TRBV2 to TRBJ2-3; 7 bases fit TRBD1. The CDR3 has 15 amino acids. CDR1 is SNHLY and CDR2 is FYNNEI in the germline V gene. The V and J ends lost 7 bases and 0 bases, in that order; junction bases with no gene match: 7. The CDR3 reads CASTKDRISTDTQYF. In DNA, the CDR3 is TGTGCCAGCACAAAGGACAGGATTAGCACAGATACGCAGTATTTT.

This sequence joins TRBV5-1 and TRBJ1-5; no clear D. The CDR3 is made up of 13 amino acids. CDR1 is SGHRS and CDR2 is YFSETQ in the germline V gene. The V and J ends lost 0 bases and 9 bases respectively, with 10 bases between them. The CDR3 DNA follows: TGCGCCAGCAGCTTGGATGGGGTTGGGCCCCAGCATTTT. Translating it yields CASSLDGVGPQHF. Looking up the rest from reference TRBV5-1 and TRBJ1-5 gives the full variable domain: KAGVTQTPRYLIKTRGQQVTLSCSPISGHRSVSWYQQTPGQGLQFLFEYFSETQRNKGNFPGRFSGRQFSNSRSEMNVSTLELGDSALYLCASSLDGVGPQHFGDGTRLSIL.

This clone was seen only once. The chain carries TRBV2 and TRBJ2-2; D ambiguous. The CDR3 runs 15 residues. V was shortened by 6 bases and J by 0 bases, with 11 bases between the two germline ends. CDR1 and CDR2 (germline): SNHLY, FYNNEI. The DNA of the CDR3 is TGTGCCAGCAGCCCATGGACCCCGAACACCGGGGAGCTGTTTTTT. This sequence encodes CASSPWTPNTGELFF. Full variable domain (rest looked up from reference TRBV2 and TRBJ2-2): EPEVTQTPSHQVTQMGQEVILRCVPISNHLYFYWYRQILGQKVEFLVSFYNNEISEKSEIFDDQFSVERPDGSNFTLKIRSTKLEDSAMYFCASSPWTPNTGELFFGEGSRLTVL.

This clone has only one observation. A read error may account for a junction end that differs from germline. The chain employs TRBV7-2 and TRBJ2-5; D possibly corresponds to TRBD1 (7 bases). Germline CDR1 and CDR2: SGHTA and FQGNSA. This CDR3 region has 14 residues. CDR3 region: CASSLAGGGGTQYF. CDR3 sequence (DNA): TGTGCCAGCAGCCTAGCAGGGGGAGGAGGGACCCAGTACTTC.

V and J are TRBV9 and TRBJ2-1; TRBD1 matches 9 bases. Germline V gives CDR1 SGDLS, CDR2 YYNGEE. This CDR3 comprises 16 residues. Trimming removed 3 bases from V and 7 bases from J; junction bases left unmatched: 11. The CDR3 region has the DNA TGTGCCAGCAGCGGAGACCGGGACAGGGTTGAAAATGAGCAGTTCTTC. It yields the protein CASSGDRDRVENEQFF.

The chain combines TRBV14 with TRBJ2-5; D assignment may be TRBD1 or TRBD2 (5 bases each). The CDR3 consists of 13 residues. The V end lost 3 bases, the J end lost 4 bases, and 9 bases lay between the germline ends. CDR1 SGHDN and CDR2 FVKESK come from the germline V gene. The CDR3 nucleotides are TGTGCCAGCAGCCAGGGGGTCGGAGAGACCCAGTACTTC. The encoded protein is CASSQGVGETQYF.

The V gene is TRBV2, the J gene TRBJ1-1; D unclear. This CDR3 is built from 13 residues. Germline V lookup: CDR1 SNHLY, CDR2 FYNNEI. Trimming removed 5 bases at V and 1 base at J, with 8 bases between. The CDR3 DNA reads as TGTGCCAGCAGTTCACACAGGAACACTGAAGCTTTCTTT. As protein: CASSSHRNTEAFF.

The chain carries TRBV4-1 and TRBJ2-1; D may be TRBD1 or TRBD2 (5 bases each). Germline V gene sequence: CDR1 MGHRA, CDR2 YSYEKL. The CDR3 loop spans 16 amino acids. Trimming cost V 4 bases and J 8 bases, with 21 bases left between them. This CDR3 is CASSPGWSGTLHEQFF. The CDR3 DNA sequence: TGCGCCAGCAGCCCCGGGTGGTCAGGGACGCTCCATGAGCAGTTCTTC.

The chain links TRBV7-8 to TRBJ2-6; D tentatively reads TRBD1 or TRBD2 (5 bases each). Germline V gene lookup returns CDR1 SGHVS and CDR2 FQNEAQ. The CDR3 has 17 residues. Trimming left V 5 bases short and J 2 bases short, with 16 bases between. This CDR3 reads CASSGRTLTTGANVLTF. In DNA form, the CDR3 reads TGTGCCAGCAGCGGACGGACATTGACTACTGGGGCCAACGTCCTGACTTTC.